These 21 T cell receptor beta chains originate from one sample sequenced in a study of early T cells in non-severe SARS-CoV-2 infection. Via MiXCR, TCRdb re-called the 5' RACE reads, giving one row per CDR3 protein. The sample consists of fewer than 80,000 distinct CDR3 sequences, 9.5% of them appearing once. The sample taken for sequencing was whole blood. These receptors were taken from an adult who was a healthcare worker with PCR-confirmed SARS-CoV-2 infection or an uninfected control (not recorded which).

This clonotype was seen ten or more times. This chain links TRBV7-8 with TRBJ2-2, with 7 nucleotides matching TRBD1. The ends lost 1 base at V and 4 bases at J; junction bases unmatched: 6. The CDR3 extends over 16 amino acids. Germline CDR1 is SGHVS and CDR2 is FQNEAQ. The CDR3 sequence: CASSLGRQGSTGELFF. The DNA for the CDR3 is TGTGCCAGCAGCTTAGGGAGACAGGGAAGCACCGGGGAGCTGTTTTTT. Supplemented by reference TRBV7-8 and TRBJ2-2, the full variable domain reads GAGVSQSPRYKVAKRGQDVALRCDPISGHVSLFWYQQALGQGPEFLTYFQNEAQLDKSGLPSDRFFAERPEGSVSTLKIQRTQQEDSAVYLCASSLGRQGSTGELFFGEGSRLTVL.

The sample holds a few counts of this clonotype. This chain links TRBV12-3 or TRBV12-4 with TRBJ2-7, with D possibly called TRBD1 or TRBD2 (5 bases each). V lost 5 bases and J 3 bases, leaving 14 bases between the germline ends. The CDR3 runs 14 residues. This CDR3 is CASSPRWGSYEQYF. DNA of the CDR3: TGTGCCAGCAGTCCCCGGTGGGGGAGCTACGAGCAGTACTTC.

The chain is built from TRBV29-1 and TRBJ2-1; perhaps D is TRBD1 or TRBD2 (5 bases each). The V and J ends lost 7 bases and 7 bases respectively, with 23 bases between them. Germline V CDR1 and CDR2: SQVTM, ANQGSEA. The CDR3 runs 15 residues. CDR3: CSAGRLSGTFNEQFF. As DNA, the CDR3 is TGCAGCGCGGGGCGTCTGTCGGGGACCTTTAATGAGCAGTTCTTC.

The sample holds many counts of this clonotype. The chain has TRBV20-1 and TRBJ2-1; possibly TRBD2 for D (6 bases). V lost 4 bases and J lost 8, with 15 bases in between. In germline, CDR1 is DFQATT, CDR2 SNEGSKA (reference sequence). The CDR3 contains 13 residues. The CDR3 sequence: CSATLAGRDEQFF. In DNA, the CDR3 is TGCAGTGCTACACTAGCCGGGAGAGATGAGCAGTTCTTC.

This clonotype was seen at least ten times. V is TRBV5-7 and J is TRBJ2-4; D is possibly TRBD1 or TRBD2 (5 bases each). TRBV5-7 is placed among ORFs of uncertain function. Trimming stripped 4 bases from V and 0 bases from J, with 17 bases between. This CDR3 region has 17 residues. The CDR3 DNA follows: TGTGCCAGCAGCCCAAGCCGGGACGGCCTAGCCAAAAACATTCAGTACTTC. The encoded protein is CASSPSRDGLAKNIQYF.

This clonotype was counted ten times or more. The chain combines TRBV5-1 with TRBJ1-1; D is undetermined. Germline CDR1 and CDR2: SGHRS and YFSETQ. This CDR3 has 14 residues. The germline V and J ends were trimmed by 0 bases and 1 base, with 7 bases remaining between them. Written as DNA, the CDR3 is TGCGCCAGCAGCTTGGCCACGGGGAACACTGAAGCTTTCTTT. It translates to CASSLATGNTEAFF.

This clonotype has ten or more counts. The V gene is TRBV20-1, the J gene TRBJ2-3; D possibly corresponds to TRBD2 (5 bases). The CDR3 totals 14 residues. V was trimmed by 6 bases and J by 0 bases, leaving 13 bases between them. From germline, CDR1 is DFQATT and CDR2 SNEGSKA (reference sequence). The CDR3 sequence is CSAVGVTSTDTQYF. DNA of the CDR3: TGCAGTGCCGTCGGGGTTACTAGCACAGATACGCAGTATTTT.

This chain links TRBV7-8 with TRBJ2-7; no reliable D call. The V gene lost 4 bases and the J gene lost 7 bases, with 11 bases spanning the gap. Germline assignment: CDR1 SGHVS and CDR2 FQNEAQ. This CDR3 spans 12 amino acids. In nucleotides, the CDR3 is TGTGCCAGCAGCTCAGAGCGTGGAGAGCAGTACTTC. Encoded protein: CASSSERGEQYF.

This clonotype has a handful of counts. This chain connects TRBV7-2 to TRBJ1-2, with D unclear. V was pared by 5 bases and J by 7 bases, with 17 bases between. This CDR3 has 14 residues. Germline V lookup: CDR1 SGHTA, CDR2 FQGNSA. Written as DNA, the CDR3 is TGTGCCAGCAGCCTCGCGTCGGCAGCCCCTGGCTACACCTTC. Residues: CASSLASAAPGYTF.

This clonotype has more than one count but fewer than ten. The V call is TRBV11-3, the J call TRBJ2-7; 13 bases match TRBD2. Germline V gene sequence: CDR1 SGHNT, CDR2 YENEEA. CDR3 size: 16 residues. After removal of 2 bases from V and 3 bases from J, the junction contained 4 bases not matched to a gene. This CDR3 reads CASSLSGTSGNYEQYF. For the CDR3, the DNA is TGTGCCAGCAGCTTATCCGGGACTAGCGGGAACTACGAGCAGTACTTC.

This clonotype has a count of ten or more. This rearrangement joins TRBV19 to TRBJ2-1; D uncertain. CDR3 size: 15 residues. V shed 0 bases and J shed 4 bases, with 10 bases lying between them. From germline, CDR1 is LNHDA and CDR2 SQIVND (reference sequence). The CDR3 nucleotides are TGTGCCAGTAGTATAGACACCCTCCGGTACAATGAGCAGTTCTTC. Its protein is CASSIDTLRYNEQFF.

Comment on this clonotype: No conserved phenylalanine or tryptophan ends this CDR3, so it is likely a read error. This sequence joins TRBV7-6 and TRBJ1-1; 7 nucleotides match TRBD1. Per germline, CDR1 SGHVS and CDR2 FNYEAQ. This CDR3 has 13 residues. CDR3 in DNA: TGTGCCAGCAGCTTAGCAGGGGGCACTGTAGCTTTCCTT. Translated: CASSLAGGTVAFL.

In this sample, this clonotype turned up many times. The CDR3 region is CASSIVDSANTGELFF. CDR3 coding DNA: TGTGCCAGCAGCATCGTGGACAGTGCGAACACCGGGGAGCTGTTTTTT. J is TRBJ2-2 and V is TRBV5-5, with D possibly matching TRBD1 (6 bases). This CDR3 region has 16 residues. V lost 4 bases to trimming and J lost 0 bases, with 13 bases between them. Germline loops: CDR1 SGHKS, CDR2 YYEKEE (reference sequence).

The chain combines TRBV2 with TRBJ1-1; a possible D gene is TRBD1 (6 bases). The length of the CDR3 is 13 residues. Germline-derived CDR1 and CDR2 are SNHLY and FYNNEI. V was clipped by 7 bases and J by 1 base, with 10 bases between them. DNA for the CDR3: TGTGCCAGCACGACAGGCGCGAACACTGAAGCTTTCTTT. Its protein is CASTTGANTEAFF.

The chain is built from TRBV10-2 and TRBJ2-5, with D unclear. V lost 6 bases, J lost 5 bases, and 16 bases lay in between. The CDR3 is 14 amino acids. Germline V CDR1 and CDR2: WSHSY, SAAADI. The CDR3 loop is CASRRPGDEETQYF. The CDR3 bases are TGCGCCAGCAGGAGGCCAGGTGATGAGGAGACCCAGTACTTC.

In regard to this clonotype: It may be a read error: a sequence one base away is much more abundant. The CDR3 carries no conserved terminal phenylalanine or tryptophan, so it likely arises from a read error. The J gene is TRBJ2-6, the V gene TRBV6-2 or TRBV6-3; D gene uncertain. V lost 2 bases, J lost 2 bases, and 7 bases lay in between. Per germline, CDR1 MNHEY and CDR2 SVGEGT. This CDR3 region has 15 residues. CDR3 sequence reads: CASSYGRAGANVLTY. CDR3 sequence (DNA): TGTGCCAGCAGTTACGGAAGGGCTGGGGCCAACGTCCTGACTTAC.

This clonotype was observed a few times. This sequence joins TRBV7-9 and TRBJ2-1; possibly TRBD2 for D (6 bases). The length of the CDR3 is 14 residues. V was shortened by 6 bases and J by 9 bases, with 18 bases between the two germline ends. The germline gives CDR1 SEHNR, CDR2 FQNEAQ (reference sequence). The CDR3 bases are TGTGCCAGCAGTACTCTAGCGTTAGAGGCTGAGCAGTTCTTC. Encoded protein: CASSTLALEAEQFF. The full variable domain, in which reference TRBV7-9 and TRBJ2-1 provide the parts outside the CDR3, is DTGVSQNPRHKITKRGQNVTFRCDPISEHNRLYWYRQTLGQGPEFLTYFQNEAQLEKSRLLSDRFSAERPKGSFSTLEIQRTEQGDSAMYLCASSTLALEAEQFFGPGTRLTVL.

In its sample, this clonotype was seen many times. This sequence joins TRBV7-2 and TRBJ2-1; 8 nucleotides line up with TRBD2. The V and J ends lost 10 bases and 4 bases, in that order; junction bases with no gene match: 9. Germline V gene data show CDR1 as SGHTA and CDR2 as FQGNSA. The CDR3 sequence is 14 residues long. The CDR3 loop is CATKAAGGYNEQFF. CDR3 nucleotides: TGTGCCACCAAGGCTGCGGGGGGATACAATGAGCAGTTCTTC.

This clonotype was seen at least ten times. The rearrangement uses TRBV20-1 and TRBJ2-5; 7 bases map to TRBD2. This CDR3 contains 14 residues. CDR1 is DFQATT and CDR2 is SNEGSKA in the germline V gene (reference sequence). Trimming at V came to 6 bases and at J to 0 bases, leaving 7 bases not matched to a gene. CDR3 sequence reads: CSAWDYRYQETQYF. CDR3 DNA: TGCAGTGCATGGGACTACCGGTACCAAGAGACCCAGTACTTC.

This clonotype showed up many times. V and J are TRBV30 and TRBJ1-2; maybe TRBD1 (5 bases). V was trimmed by 0 bases and J by 5 bases, leaving 7 bases between them. The CDR3 spans 12 residues. The V gene's germline CDR1 is GTSNPN and CDR2 SVGIG (reference sequence). CDR3 bases: TGTGCCTGGAGTGTGGGGGGATATGGCTACACCTTC. This translates into CAWSVGGYGYTF.

This clonotype has ten or more counts. The chain recombines TRBV23-1 with TRBJ2-7; D gene ambiguous. TRBV23-1 is identified as an open reading frame with a role that is uncertain. V lost 7 bases and J lost 4, with 11 bases in between. The CDR3 sequence is 12 residues long. CDR3 DNA: TGCGCCAGCATCGACCGAGTTTACGAGCAGTACTTC. This gives the protein CASIDRVYEQYF.